This T cell receptor (beta chain) comes out of a study of follicular helper T cells after annual influenza vaccination. Indicated time point: 2015-2016 season, pre-vaccination. ICOS+CD38+ and ICOS-CD38- fractions were sorted from non-naive CD4+CXCR5+PD-1+ cells. The table came from immunoSEQ multiplex PCR; TCRdb's copy has only in-frame clones and leaves some out. The data hold approximately 5,000 clones, with 82% observed a single time. This clone was observed a few times. The V gene lost 2 bases and the J gene lost 7 bases, with 11 bases spanning the gap. The CDR3 extends over 13 amino acids. From germline, CDR1 is MNHEY and CDR2 SVGAGI.

The TCR sequence derives from an adult who received the influenza vaccine. Sample: CXCR5+ CD38- circulating T follicular helper cells from blood, taken on the day of influenza vaccination. The subset is: circulating Tfh, non-naive CD4+CXCR5+PD-1+ (ICOS+CD38+ or ICOS-CD38-). J is TRBJ2-5 and V is TRBV6-5; D is perhaps TRBD2 (5 bases). The CDR3 coding sequence is TGTGCCAGCAGTTACGGATACCGGGGGACCCAGTACTTC. It encodes CASSYGYRGTQYF.